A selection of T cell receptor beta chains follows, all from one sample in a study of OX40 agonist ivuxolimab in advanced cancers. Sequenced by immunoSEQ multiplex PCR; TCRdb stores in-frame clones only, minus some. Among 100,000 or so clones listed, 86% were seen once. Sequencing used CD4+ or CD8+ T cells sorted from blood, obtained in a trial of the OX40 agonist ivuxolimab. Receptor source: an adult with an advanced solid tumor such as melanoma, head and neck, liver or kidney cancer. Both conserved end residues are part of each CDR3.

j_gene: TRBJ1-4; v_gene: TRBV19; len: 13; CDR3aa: CASMDSPNEKLFF
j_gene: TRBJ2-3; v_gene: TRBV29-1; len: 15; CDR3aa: CSVGGVRGSTDTQYF
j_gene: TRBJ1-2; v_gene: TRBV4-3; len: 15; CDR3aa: CASSRGTGAGNGYTF
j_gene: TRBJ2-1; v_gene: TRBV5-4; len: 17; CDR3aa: CASSPGTYKSSYNEQFF
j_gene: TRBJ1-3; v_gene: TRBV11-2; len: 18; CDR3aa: CASSLEPGRGVSGNTIYF
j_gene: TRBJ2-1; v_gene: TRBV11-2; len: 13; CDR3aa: CASSLGLVNEQFF
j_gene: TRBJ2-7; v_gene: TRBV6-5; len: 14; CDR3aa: CASSRDFRAYEQYF
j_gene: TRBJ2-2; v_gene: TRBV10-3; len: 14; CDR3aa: CAISDGGDTGELFF
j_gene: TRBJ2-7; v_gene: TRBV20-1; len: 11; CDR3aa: CSARQGSEQYF
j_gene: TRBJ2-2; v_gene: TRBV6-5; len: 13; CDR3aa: CASSYSVNGELFF
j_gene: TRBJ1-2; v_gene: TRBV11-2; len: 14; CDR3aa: CASSRYSGEGGYTF
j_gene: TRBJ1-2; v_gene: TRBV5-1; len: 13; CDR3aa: CASSLQGNYGYTF
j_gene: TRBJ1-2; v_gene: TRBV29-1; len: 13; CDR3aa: CSVVDRANYGYTF
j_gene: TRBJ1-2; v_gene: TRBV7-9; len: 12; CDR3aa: CASSLAPGGYTF
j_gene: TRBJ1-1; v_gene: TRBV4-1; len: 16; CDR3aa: CASSQVHWGANTEAFF
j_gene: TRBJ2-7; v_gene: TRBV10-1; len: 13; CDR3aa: CASGPGDTYEQYF
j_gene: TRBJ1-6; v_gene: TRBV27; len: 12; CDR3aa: CASTARNSPLHF
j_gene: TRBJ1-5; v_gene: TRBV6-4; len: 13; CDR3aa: CASSPYTGQPQHF
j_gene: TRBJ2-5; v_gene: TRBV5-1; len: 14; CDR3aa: CASSPQGQGETQYF
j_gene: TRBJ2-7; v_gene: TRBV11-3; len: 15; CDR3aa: CASSLGGSRAAEQYF
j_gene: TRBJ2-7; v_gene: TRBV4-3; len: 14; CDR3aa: CASSQGTQLYEQYF
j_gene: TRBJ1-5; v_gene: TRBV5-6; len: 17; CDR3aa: CASSLMRGQVSNQPQHF
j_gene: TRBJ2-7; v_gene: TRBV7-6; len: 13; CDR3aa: CASSHGQYYEQYF
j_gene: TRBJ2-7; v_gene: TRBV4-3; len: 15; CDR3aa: CASSQGLAGSYEQYF
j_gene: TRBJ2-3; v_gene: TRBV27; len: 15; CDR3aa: CASSSNPDSAGTQYF
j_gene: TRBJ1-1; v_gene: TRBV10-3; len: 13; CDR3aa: CAISPYTQGEAFF
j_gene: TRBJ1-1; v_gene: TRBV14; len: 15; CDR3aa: CASSYLRAGQTEAFF
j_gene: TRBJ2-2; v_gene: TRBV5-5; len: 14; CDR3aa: CASSLVLNTGELFF
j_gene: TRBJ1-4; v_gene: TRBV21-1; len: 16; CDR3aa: CASSANSGDPNEKLFF
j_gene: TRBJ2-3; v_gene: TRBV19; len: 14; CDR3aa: CASSLGLGRDTQYF
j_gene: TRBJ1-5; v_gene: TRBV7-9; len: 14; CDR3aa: CASSLSFQNQPQHF
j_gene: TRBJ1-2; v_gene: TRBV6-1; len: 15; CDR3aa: CASLRARTGSYGYTF
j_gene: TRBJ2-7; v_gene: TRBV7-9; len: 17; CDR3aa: CASSLDQNSQGANEQYF
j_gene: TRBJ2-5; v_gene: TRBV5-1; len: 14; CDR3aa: CASSSGGEVETQYF
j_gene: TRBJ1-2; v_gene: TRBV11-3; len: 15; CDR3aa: CASSLGGTASRGYTF
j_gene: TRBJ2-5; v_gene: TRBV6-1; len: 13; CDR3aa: CASSERPIGTQYF
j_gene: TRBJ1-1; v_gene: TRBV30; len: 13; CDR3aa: CAWTDKMNTEAFF
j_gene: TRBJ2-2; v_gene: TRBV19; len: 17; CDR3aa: CASSIDLRGRDTGELFF
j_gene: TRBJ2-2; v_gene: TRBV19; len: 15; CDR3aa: CASSMRRDGTGELFF
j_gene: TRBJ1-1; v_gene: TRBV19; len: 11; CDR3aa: CASRLDTEAFF
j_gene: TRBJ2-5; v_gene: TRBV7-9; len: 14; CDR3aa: CASSLTAAQETQYF